This is a list of T cell receptor beta chains from one sample in a study of shared clonotypes between healthy human individuals. Assay used: immunoSEQ multiplex PCR; TCRdb lists only in-frame clones, some missing. The repertoire has 550,000 to 750,000 clones, roughly 96% of them found once; the top ten carry roughly 0.1%. Sequencing input: naive CD8+ T cells sorted from blood. The receptors here all came from a woman between 25 and 40 years old in good health. Each CDR3 is given with its conserved first and last residue. A D gene is named only where the DNA matches it firmly. Not every row has a clone size; where given, it reads once, few, many or a size class.

>TRBV6-1|NA|TRBJ2-7|NA
TGTGCCAGCAGTGAAGCTCTTGGATCCTACGAGCAGTACTTC
CASSEALGSYEQYF
>TRBV9|NA|TRBJ2-7|NA
TGTGCCAGCAGCGCCGGGACTTCGAGCTCCTACGAGCAGTACTTC
CASSAGTSSSYEQYF
>TRBV28|TRBD1|TRBJ2-2|NA
TGTGCCAGCGCCCGACAGGGGGACACCGGGGAGCTGTTTTTT
CASARQGDTGELFF
>TRBV28|NA|TRBJ2-1|NA
TGTGCCAGCAGTCCCACCCTTAACAGGGTTTCCAATGAGCAGTTCTTC
CASSPTLNRVSNEQFF
>TRBV7-9|NA|TRBJ1-5|few
TGTGCCAGCAGCTGGGCTCTGGGCCCAAATCAGCCCCAGCATTTT
CASSWALGPNQPQHF
>TRBV5-6|NA|TRBJ2-6|NA
TGTGCCAGCAGCTTGGCCCCCGTATCTGGGGCCAACGTCCTGACTTTC
CASSLAPVSGANVLTF
>TRBV15|NA|TRBJ2-2|NA
TGTGCCACCAGCAGAGCAAGTTTGGGAACCGGGGAGCTGTTTTTT
CATSRASLGTGELFF
>TRBV29-1|TRBD1|TRBJ2-1|NA
TGCAGCGTTGAAGATCCGACAGGGGGGCCCTACAATGAGCAGTTCTTC
CSVEDPTGGPYNEQFF
>TRBV6-5|NA|TRBJ1-2|NA
TGTGCCAGCAGTTCCCCCAACCAGGGGTCGGGCTATGGCTACACCTTC
CASSSPNQGSGYGYTF
>TRBV14|TRBD2|TRBJ2-7|NA
TGTGCCAGCAGCCAAACTAGCGGAGCCGAGCAGTACTTC
CASSQTSGAEQYF
>TRBV4-1|TRBD2|TRBJ2-7|NA
TGCGCCAGCAGCCAAGATAGCGGGATAGTCTACGAGCAGTACTTC
CASSQDSGIVYEQYF
>TRBV27|NA|TRBJ2-7|NA
TGTGCCAGCAGTCCATACGCAGGGGGACTTACCTACGAGCAGTACTTC
CASSPYAGGLTYEQYF
>TRBV11-2|TRBD1|TRBJ2-1|NA
TGTGCCAGCAGCGGGGGACAGGGCGTCCCCAATGAGCAGTTCTTC
CASSGGQGVPNEQFF
>TRBV13|NA|TRBJ2-1|NA
TGTGCCAGCAGCTTTTGGATGGACAATGAGCAGTTCTTC
CASSFWMDNEQFF
>TRBV28|NA|TRBJ1-5|NA
TGTGCCAGCAGTTTAGGAGGGACGGGTCAGCCCCAGCATTTT
CASSLGGTGQPQHF
>TRBV23-1|TRBD1|TRBJ1-1|NA
TGCGCCAGCAGTCAAAAGAAGGGACGACAGGGGGAGAACACTGAAGCTTTCTTT
CASSQKKGRQGENTEAFF
>TRBV30|TRBD2|TRBJ2-1|NA
TGTGCCTGGAGCCAACTAGCGGGAGCTAACAATGAGCAGTTCTTC
CAWSQLAGANNEQFF
>TRBV6-1|TRBD1|TRBJ1-4|NA
TGTGCCAGCAGTGATTTTGACAGGGGAGGGGCAACTAATGAAAAACTGTTTTTT
CASSDFDRGGATNEKLFF
>TRBV4-2|TRBD1|TRBJ2-4|NA
TGTGCCAGCAGCCAAGATCTAGAGACAGGGGCCTTTAACATTCAGTACTTC
CASSQDLETGAFNIQYF
>TRBV27|NA|TRBJ2-5|once
TGTGCCAGCAGTTCGGTCGGGATGGGGACCCAGTACTTC
CASSSVGMGTQYF
>TRBV6-6|NA|TRBJ2-7|NA
TGTGCCAGCAGTAAAAGCGGGCGCCCCTACGAGCAGTACTTC
CASSKSGRPYEQYF
>TRBV7-8|NA|TRBJ2-5|once
TGTGCCAGCAGCCCACCGGGACACCCGAAAGAGGAGACCCAGTACTTC
CASSPPGHPKEETQYF
>TRBV19|NA|TRBJ2-7|NA
TGTGCCAGTAGTGCATCACAGGGAGGGAGCGAGCAGTACTTC
CASSASQGGSEQYF
>TRBV28|NA|TRBJ1-1|NA
TGTGCCAGCAGTTTAATGGGACGGGTGAACACTGAAGCTTTCTTT
CASSLMGRVNTEAFF
>TRBV7-8|TRBD1|TRBJ1-1|NA
TGTGCCAGCAGCCTAGGGACAGGAGTTAACACTGAAGCTTTCTTT
CASSLGTGVNTEAFF
>TRBV27|TRBD2|TRBJ2-1|NA
TGTGCCAGCAGTCCCGCTAGCGGGAGTTCCTACAATGAGCAGTTCTTC
CASSPASGSSYNEQFF
>TRBV7-6|TRBD1|TRBJ2-1|NA
TGTGCCAGCAGCCGGGACAGCTACAATGAGCAGTTCTTC
CASSRDSYNEQFF
>TRBV27|NA|TRBJ2-7|NA
TGTGCCAGCAGTCCGCGTCTGTTAGGCGAGCAGTACTTC
CASSPRLLGEQYF
>TRBV4-1|TRBD1|TRBJ1-5|NA
TGCGCCAGCAGCCAAATAGGACAGGGTGGCAATCAGCCCCAGCATTTT
CASSQIGQGGNQPQHF
>TRBV9|NA|TRBJ2-7|NA
TGTGCCAGCAGCGAAAACCGGGACCAGGGGAGCTACGAGCAGTACTTC
CASSENRDQGSYEQYF
>TRBV5-6|NA|TRBJ2-7|NA
TGTGCCAGCAGCGCGGGTTCGGTCCCCTACGAGCAGTACTTC
CASSAGSVPYEQYF
>TRBV5-6|TRBD1|TRBJ2-2|NA
TGTGCCAGCAGCTCTACCACAGGGGGACCGAACACCGGGGAGCTGTTTTTT
CASSSTTGGPNTGELFF
>TRBV7-9|NA|TRBJ1-2|NA
TGTGCCAGCAGCTTAGCACCGAAAGCTAACTATGGCTACACCTTC
CASSLAPKANYGYTF
>TRBV27|TRBD2|TRBJ2-3|NA
TGTGCCAGCGCCCTGGGGGGGTTAGATACGCAGTATTTT
CASALGGLDTQYF
>TRBV6-8|NA|TRBJ1-3|few
TGTGCCAGCAGCAACTCTGGAAACACCATATATTTT
CASSNSGNTIYF
>TRBV7-9|NA|TRBJ1-1|NA
TGTGCCAGCAGCTCAGGGACGGTGGGGACTGAAGCTTTCTTT
CASSSGTVGTEAFF
>TRBV15|NA|TRBJ1-4|NA
TGTGCCACCAGCGAGGGGCGCAAAGAAAAACTGTTTTTT
CATSEGRKEKLFF
>TRBV15|NA|TRBJ2-7|NA
TGTGCCACCAGCAGAGATCCGGGACGGCTTGCGACCTACGAGCAGTACTTC
CATSRDPGRLATYEQYF
>TRBV5-1|NA|TRBJ2-5|NA
TGCGCCAGCAGCCCGATCGGAGCGGGTCAAGAGACCCAGTACTTC
CASSPIGAGQETQYF
>TRBV4-1|NA|TRBJ2-7|NA
TGCGCCAGCAGCTCTTCCTACGAGCAGTACTTC
CASSSSYEQYF
>TRBV6-1|NA|TRBJ2-7|NA
TGTGCCAGCAGGGGGCAGGGTGCCGAGCAGTACTTC
CASRGQGAEQYF
>TRBV11-2|TRBD2|TRBJ2-7|NA
TGTGCCAGCAGCTTGTGGACTAGCGGGCCCTACGAGCAGTACTTC
CASSLWTSGPYEQYF
>TRBV27|TRBD1|TRBJ2-7|NA
TGTGCCAGCAGTCCCTGGACAGGGGGCGAGCAGTACTTC
CASSPWTGGEQYF
>TRBV28|NA|TRBJ2-7|once
TGTGCCAGCAGTTTAATTAGTTACGAGCAGTACTTC
CASSLISYEQYF
>TRBV28|NA|TRBJ2-1|once
TGTGCCAGCAGTTTATCCCCCTTGGGGGCTGAGCAGTTCTTC
CASSLSPLGAEQFF
>TRBV27|NA|TRBJ2-2|NA
TGTGCCAGCAGTTTAGGGGGAAACCCCGGGGAGCTGTTTTTT
CASSLGGNPGELFF
>TRBV2|TRBD2|TRBJ2-1|NA
TGTGCCAGCAGTGCCCAGGGACTAGCGGAGTACAATGAGCAGTTCTTC
CASSAQGLAEYNEQFF
>TRBV5-6|TRBD1|TRBJ2-7|NA
TGTGCCAGCAGGTCCGGGACAGGGGTGGACGAGCAGTACTTC
CASRSGTGVDEQYF
>TRBV27|TRBD1|TRBJ2-7|NA
TGTGCCAGCGCGGACAGGGGAGACTACGAGCAGTACTTC
CASADRGDYEQYF
>TRBV29-1|TRBD2|TRBJ2-2|NA
TGCAGCGTTGTAGCGGGAGGGATCGCCGGGGAGCTGTTTTTT
CSVVAGGIAGELFF
>TRBV12-5|TRBD2|TRBJ2-3|NA
TGTGCTAGTGGCCCCCCGGGACTAATCACAGATACGCAGTATTTT
CASGPPGLITDTQYF
>TRBV28|TRBD2|TRBJ2-1|NA
TGTGCCAGCAGTTTATCGGATAGCGGGAGTTTTGAGCAGTTCTTC
CASSLSDSGSFEQFF
>TRBV7-9|TRBD1|TRBJ1-1|NA
TGTGCCAGCAGCTACACCCCAGGGGGCCCTGAAGCTTTCTTT
CASSYTPGGPEAFF
>TRBV29-1|NA|TRBJ2-1|NA
TGCAGCGCCATACTAGACTCCTACAATGAGCAGTTCTTC
CSAILDSYNEQFF